This T cell receptor (beta chain) was sequenced in a study of blood T cell repertoires in COVID-19. Study at large: Collection of acute and convalescent COVID-19 samples took place in the United States, Italy and Spain. Sample material is recorded as cDNA or gDNA derived from T cells, B-cell-depleted T cells, or PBMCs.

Some clones are missing from TCRdb's copy, which holds only in-frame ones; the method was immunoSEQ multiplex PCR. Of 200,000 to 300,000 clones listed, around 90% are singletons. CDR1 is SGHDT, CDR2 YYEEEE, per germline. The CDR3 is made up of 16 amino acids. Trimming pared 1 base from V and 7 bases from J, leaving 17 bases between. Sample: peripheral blood. The TCR sequence derives from a man aged 60 to 75 who had recovered from COVID-19. This chain connects TRBV5-6 to TRBJ1-4, with D tentatively TRBD1 (6 bases). The CDR3 sequence is CASSLRLQGTSEKLFF. The CDR3 coding sequence is TGTGCCAGCAGCTTGCGGCTGCAGGGGACGAGTGAAAAACTGTTTTTT.